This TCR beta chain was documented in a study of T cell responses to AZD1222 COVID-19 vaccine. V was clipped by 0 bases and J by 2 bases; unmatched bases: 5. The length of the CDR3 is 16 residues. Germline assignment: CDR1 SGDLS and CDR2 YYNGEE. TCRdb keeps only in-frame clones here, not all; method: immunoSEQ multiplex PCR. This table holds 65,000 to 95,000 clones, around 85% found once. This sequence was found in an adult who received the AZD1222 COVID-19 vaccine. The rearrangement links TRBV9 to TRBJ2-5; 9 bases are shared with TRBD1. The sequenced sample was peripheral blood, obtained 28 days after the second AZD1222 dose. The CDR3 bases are TGTGCCAGCAGCGTAGGCACAGGGGGCTATCAAGAGACCCAGTACTTC. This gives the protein CASSVGTGGYQETQYF.